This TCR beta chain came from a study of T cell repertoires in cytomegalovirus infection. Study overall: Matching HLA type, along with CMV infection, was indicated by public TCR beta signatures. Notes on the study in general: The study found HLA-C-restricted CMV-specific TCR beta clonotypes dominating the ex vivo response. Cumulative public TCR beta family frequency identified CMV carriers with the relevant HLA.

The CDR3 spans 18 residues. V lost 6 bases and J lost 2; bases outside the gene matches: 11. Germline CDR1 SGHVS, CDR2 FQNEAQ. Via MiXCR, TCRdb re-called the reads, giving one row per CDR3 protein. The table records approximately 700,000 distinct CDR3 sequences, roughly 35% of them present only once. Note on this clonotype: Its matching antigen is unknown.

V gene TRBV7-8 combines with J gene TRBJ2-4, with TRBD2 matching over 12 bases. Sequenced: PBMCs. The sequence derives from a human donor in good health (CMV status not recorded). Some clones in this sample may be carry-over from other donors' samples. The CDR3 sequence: CASRASGGAMATKNIQYF. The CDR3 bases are TGTGCCAGCAGGGCTAGCGGGGGGGCCATGGCGACCAAAAACATTCAGTACTTC.